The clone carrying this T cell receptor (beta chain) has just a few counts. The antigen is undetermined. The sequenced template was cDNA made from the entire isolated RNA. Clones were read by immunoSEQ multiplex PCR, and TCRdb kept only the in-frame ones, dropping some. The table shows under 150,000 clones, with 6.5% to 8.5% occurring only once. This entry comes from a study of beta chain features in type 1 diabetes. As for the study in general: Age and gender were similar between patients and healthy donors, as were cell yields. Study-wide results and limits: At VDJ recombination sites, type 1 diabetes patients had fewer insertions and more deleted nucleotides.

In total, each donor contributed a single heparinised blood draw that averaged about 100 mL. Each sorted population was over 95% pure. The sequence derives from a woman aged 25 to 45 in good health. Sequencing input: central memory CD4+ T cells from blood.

The CDR3 loop is CASSFVAGGPGEQYF. In DNA, the CDR3 is TGTGCCAGCAGCTTTGTAGCGGGAGGGCCGGGCGAGCAGTACTTC. The chain uses TRBV7-2 and TRBJ2-7; 11 positions match TRBD2. This CDR3 is 15 amino acids long. CDR1 SGHTA and CDR2 FQGNSA come from the germline V gene. Losses at the gene ends were 3 bases for V and 6 bases for J; bases not matched to a gene: 7.